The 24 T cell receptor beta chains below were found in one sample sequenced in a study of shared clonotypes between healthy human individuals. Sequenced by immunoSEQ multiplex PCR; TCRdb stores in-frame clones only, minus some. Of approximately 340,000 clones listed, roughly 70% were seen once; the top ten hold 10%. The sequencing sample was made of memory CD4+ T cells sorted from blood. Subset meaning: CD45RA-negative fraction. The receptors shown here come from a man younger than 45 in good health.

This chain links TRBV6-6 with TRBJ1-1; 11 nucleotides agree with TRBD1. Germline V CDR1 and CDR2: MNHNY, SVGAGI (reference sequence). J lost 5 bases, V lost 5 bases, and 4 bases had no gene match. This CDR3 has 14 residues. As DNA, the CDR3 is TGTGCCAGCAGTAGGGGGGACAGGGGGACTGAAGCTTTCTTT. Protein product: CASSRGDRGTEAFF.

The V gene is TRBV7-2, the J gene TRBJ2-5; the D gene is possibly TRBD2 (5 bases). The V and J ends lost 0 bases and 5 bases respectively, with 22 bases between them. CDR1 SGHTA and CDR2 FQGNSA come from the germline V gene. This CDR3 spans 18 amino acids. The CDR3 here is CASSLASGLASTRETQYF. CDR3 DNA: TGTGCCAGCAGCTTAGCATCCGGATTGGCTAGCACGAGGGAGACCCAGTACTTC.

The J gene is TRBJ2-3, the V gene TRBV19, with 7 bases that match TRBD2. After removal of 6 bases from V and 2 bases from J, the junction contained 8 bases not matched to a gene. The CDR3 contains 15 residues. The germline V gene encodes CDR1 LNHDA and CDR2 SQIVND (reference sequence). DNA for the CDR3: TGTGCCAGTAGGCTGACTAGCCTGATCACAGATACGCAGTATTTT. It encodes CASRLTSLITDTQYF.

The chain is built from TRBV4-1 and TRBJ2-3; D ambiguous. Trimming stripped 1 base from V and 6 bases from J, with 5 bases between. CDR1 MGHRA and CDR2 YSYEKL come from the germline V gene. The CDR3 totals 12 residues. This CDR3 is CASSQVADTQYF. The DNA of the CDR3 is TGCGCCAGCAGCCAAGTGGCTGATACGCAGTATTTT.

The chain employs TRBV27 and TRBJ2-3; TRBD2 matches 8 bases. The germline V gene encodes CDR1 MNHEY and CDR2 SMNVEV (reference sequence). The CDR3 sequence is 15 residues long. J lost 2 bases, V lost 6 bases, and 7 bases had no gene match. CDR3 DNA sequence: TGTGCCAGCAGCTCACTAGCGGAATACACAGATACGCAGTATTTT. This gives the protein CASSSLAEYTDTQYF.

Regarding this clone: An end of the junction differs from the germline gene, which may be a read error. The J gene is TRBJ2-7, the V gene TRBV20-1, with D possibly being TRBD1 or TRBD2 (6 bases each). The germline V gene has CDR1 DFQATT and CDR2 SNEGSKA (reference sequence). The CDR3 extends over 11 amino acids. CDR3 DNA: TGCAGTGCTAATTGGGGGGCTATCTCGGGTTTC. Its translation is CSANWGAISGF.

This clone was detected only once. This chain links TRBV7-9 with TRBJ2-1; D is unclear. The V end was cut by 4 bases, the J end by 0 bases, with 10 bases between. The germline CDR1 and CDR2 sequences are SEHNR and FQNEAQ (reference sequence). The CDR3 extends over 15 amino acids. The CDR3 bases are TGTGCCAGCAGCTCCATCGGGCCCTCCTACAATGAGCAGTTCTTC. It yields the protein CASSSIGPSYNEQFF. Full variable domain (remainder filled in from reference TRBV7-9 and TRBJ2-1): DTGVSQNPRHKITKRGQNVTFRCDPISEHNRLYWYRQTLGQGPEFLTYFQNEAQLEKSRLLSDRFSAERPKGSFSTLEIQRTEQGDSAMYLCASSSIGPSYNEQFFGPGTRLTVL.

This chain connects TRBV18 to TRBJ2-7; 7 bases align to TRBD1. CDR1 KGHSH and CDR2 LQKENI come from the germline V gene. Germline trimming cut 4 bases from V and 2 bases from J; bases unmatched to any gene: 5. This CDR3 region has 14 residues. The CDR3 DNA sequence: TGTGCCAGCTCACGACAGGGTCTTCCCTACGAGCAGTACTTC. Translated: CASSRQGLPYEQYF. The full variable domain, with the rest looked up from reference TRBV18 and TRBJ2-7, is NAGVMQNPRHLVRRRGQEARLRCSPMKGHSHVYWYRQLPEEGLKFMVYLQKENIIDESGMPKERFSAEFPKEGPSILRIQQVVRGDSAAYFCASSRQGLPYEQYFGPGTRLTVT.

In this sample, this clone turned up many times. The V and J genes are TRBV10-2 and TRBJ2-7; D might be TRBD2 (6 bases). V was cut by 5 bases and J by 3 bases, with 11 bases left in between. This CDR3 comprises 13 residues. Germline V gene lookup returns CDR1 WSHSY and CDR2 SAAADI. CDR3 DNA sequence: TGCGCCAGCAGTTCGGGAGCGGGCTACGAGCAGTACTTC. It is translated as CASSSGAGYEQYF.

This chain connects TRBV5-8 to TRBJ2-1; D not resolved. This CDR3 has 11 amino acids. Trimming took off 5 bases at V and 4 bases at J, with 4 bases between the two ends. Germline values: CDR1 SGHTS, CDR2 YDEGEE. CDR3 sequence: CASRLYNEQFF. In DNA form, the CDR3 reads TGTGCCAGCAGGCTGTACAATGAGCAGTTCTTC.

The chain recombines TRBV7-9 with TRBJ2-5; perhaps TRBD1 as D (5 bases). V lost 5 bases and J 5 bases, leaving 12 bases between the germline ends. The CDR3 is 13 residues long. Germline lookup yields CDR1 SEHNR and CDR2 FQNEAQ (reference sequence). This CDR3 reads CASSKQGGETQYF. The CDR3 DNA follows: TGTGCCAGCAGCAAGCAGGGTGGGGAGACCCAGTACTTC.

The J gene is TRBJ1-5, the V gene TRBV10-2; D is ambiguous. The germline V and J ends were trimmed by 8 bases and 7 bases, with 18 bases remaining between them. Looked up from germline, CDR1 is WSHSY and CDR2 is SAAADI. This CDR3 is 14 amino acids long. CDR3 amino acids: CASCDTGQWQPQHF. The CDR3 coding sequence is TGCGCCAGCTGCGACACGGGTCAGTGGCAGCCCCAGCATTTT.

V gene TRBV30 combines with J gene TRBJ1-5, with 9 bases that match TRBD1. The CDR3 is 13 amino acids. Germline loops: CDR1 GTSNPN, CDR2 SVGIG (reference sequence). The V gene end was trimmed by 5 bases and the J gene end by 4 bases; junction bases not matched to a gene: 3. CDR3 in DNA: TGTGCCTGGGGGACAGGGCTAAATCAGCCCCAGCATTTT. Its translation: CAWGTGLNQPQHF.

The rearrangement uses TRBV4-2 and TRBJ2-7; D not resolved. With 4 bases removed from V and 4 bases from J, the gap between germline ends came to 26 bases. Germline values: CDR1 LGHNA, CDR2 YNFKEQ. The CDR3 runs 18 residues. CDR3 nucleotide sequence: TGTGCCAGCAGCCTAGAAGAAGGGTCCAGCTCCATACAGTACGAGCAGTACTTC. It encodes CASSLEEGSSSIQYEQYF.

CDR3 amino acids: CASSPDLSYNEQFF. In DNA form, the CDR3 reads TGCGCCAGCAGCCCGGACTTGTCCTACAATGAGCAGTTCTTC. The rearrangement uses TRBV5-1 and TRBJ2-1; D may be TRBD2 (5 bases). The CDR3 runs to 14 residues. In germline, CDR1 is SGHRS, CDR2 YFSETQ. With 4 bases removed from V and 1 base from J, the gap between germline ends came to 9 bases.

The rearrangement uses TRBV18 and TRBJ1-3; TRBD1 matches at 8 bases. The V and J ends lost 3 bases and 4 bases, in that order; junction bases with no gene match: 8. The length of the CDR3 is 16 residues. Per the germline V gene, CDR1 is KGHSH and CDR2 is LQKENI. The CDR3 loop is CASSPAQTGAGNTIYF. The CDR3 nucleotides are TGTGCCAGCTCACCCGCGCAGACAGGGGCAGGAAACACCATATATTTT. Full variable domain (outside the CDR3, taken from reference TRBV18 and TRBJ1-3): NAGVMQNPRHLVRRRGQEARLRCSPMKGHSHVYWYRQLPEEGLKFMVYLQKENIIDESGMPKERFSAEFPKEGPSILRIQQVVRGDSAAYFCASSPAQTGAGNTIYFGEGSWLTVV.

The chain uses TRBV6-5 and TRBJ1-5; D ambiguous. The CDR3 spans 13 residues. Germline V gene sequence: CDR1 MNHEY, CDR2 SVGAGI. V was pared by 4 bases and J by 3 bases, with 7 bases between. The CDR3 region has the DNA TGTGCCAGCAGTTTAGACAACAATCAGCCCCAGCATTTT. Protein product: CASSLDNNQPQHF.

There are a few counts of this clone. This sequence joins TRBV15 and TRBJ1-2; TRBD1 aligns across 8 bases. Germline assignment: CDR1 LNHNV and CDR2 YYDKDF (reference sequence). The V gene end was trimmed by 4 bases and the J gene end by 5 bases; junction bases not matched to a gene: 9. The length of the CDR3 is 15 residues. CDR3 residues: CATSKDRGLVYGYTF. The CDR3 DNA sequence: TGTGCCACCAGCAAAGACAGGGGCTTGGTGTATGGCTACACCTTC.

The CDR3 protein is CAISQQGQGYEQYF. The CDR3 DNA is TGTGCCATCAGTCAACAGGGTCAAGGCTACGAGCAGTACTTC. The genes are TRBV10-3 and TRBJ2-7, with D maybe TRBD1 (6 bases). V was cut by 5 bases and J by 3 bases, with 14 bases left in between. The length of the CDR3 is 14 residues. Germline-derived CDR1 and CDR2 are ENHRY and SYGVKD.

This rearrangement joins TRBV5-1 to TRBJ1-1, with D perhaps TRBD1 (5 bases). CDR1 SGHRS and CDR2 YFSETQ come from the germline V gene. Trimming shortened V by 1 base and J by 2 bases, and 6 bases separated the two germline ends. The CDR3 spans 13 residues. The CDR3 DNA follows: TGCGCCAGCAGCTTGCGGGACAACACTGAAGCTTTCTTT. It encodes CASSLRDNTEAFF.

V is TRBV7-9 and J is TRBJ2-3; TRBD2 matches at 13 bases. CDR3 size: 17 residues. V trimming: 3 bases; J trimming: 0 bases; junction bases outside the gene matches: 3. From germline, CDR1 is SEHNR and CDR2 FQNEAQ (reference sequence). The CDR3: CASSFGTSGISTDTQYF. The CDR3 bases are TGTGCCAGCAGCTTTGGGACTAGCGGGATCAGCACAGATACGCAGTATTTT.

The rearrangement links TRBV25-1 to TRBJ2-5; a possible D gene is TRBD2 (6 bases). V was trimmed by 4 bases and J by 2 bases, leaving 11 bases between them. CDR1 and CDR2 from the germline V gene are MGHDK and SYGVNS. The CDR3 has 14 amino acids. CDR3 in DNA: TGTGCCAGCAGTGGTCGGACTAAACAAGAGACCCAGTACTTC. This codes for CASSGRTKQETQYF. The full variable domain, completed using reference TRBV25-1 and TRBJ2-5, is EADIYQTPRYLVIGTGKKITLECSQTMGHDKMYWYQQDPGMELHLIHYSYGVNSTEKGDLSSESTVSRIRTEHFPLTLESARPSHTSQYLCASSGRTKQETQYFGPGTRLLVL.

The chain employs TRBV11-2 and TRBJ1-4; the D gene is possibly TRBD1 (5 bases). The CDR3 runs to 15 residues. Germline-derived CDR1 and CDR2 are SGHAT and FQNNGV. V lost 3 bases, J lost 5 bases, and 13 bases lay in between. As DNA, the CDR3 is TGTGCCAGCAGCTTCCTCTGGGGGGAGAATGAAAAACTGTTTTTT. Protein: CASSFLWGENEKLFF.

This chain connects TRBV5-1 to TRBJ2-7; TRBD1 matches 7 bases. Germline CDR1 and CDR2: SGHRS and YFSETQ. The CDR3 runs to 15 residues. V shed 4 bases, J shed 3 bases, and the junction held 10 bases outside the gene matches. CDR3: CASSPTLTGIYEQYF. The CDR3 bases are TGCGCCAGCAGCCCTACACTGACAGGGATCTACGAGCAGTACTTC. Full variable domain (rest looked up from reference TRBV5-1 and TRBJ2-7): KAGVTQTPRYLIKTRGQQVTLSCSPISGHRSVSWYQQTPGQGLQFLFEYFSETQRNKGNFPGRFSGRQFSNSRSEMNVSTLELGDSALYLCASSPTLTGIYEQYFGPGTRLTVT.